This TCR beta chain was documented in a study of T cell responses to AZD1222 COVID-19 vaccine (dated by TCRdb to the early 2020s). Study-level background: AZD1222 recipients with second doses at about 4 weeks or about 12 weeks were pooled, because spike-specific TCR depth and breadth did not differ between schedules. A total of about 230 trial participants underwent TCR sequencing, of whom 200 to 220 received two doses of AZD1222 and some 26 received two doses of the MenACWY control vaccine. Trial participants were enrolled into age subgroups of 18-55, 56-69 and 70-plus years, which contained roughly 150, 30 and 60 TCR-sequenced participants, respectively.

The CDR3 regions of human TCRbeta chains were analyzed by immunosequencing. Per the authors' processing: TCRs in the repertoires were matched against a reference library of SARS-CoV-2-specific TCRs that had been generated with the MIRA antigen-specificity platform. Breadth was defined as the fraction of unique TCRs that were SARS-CoV-2-associated. Depth was defined as the fraction of total T cells that were SARS-CoV-2-associated. Using the MIRA data, each spike-specific TCR was assigned both to the spike region to which the TCR was reactive and to a CD4 or CD8 class. Log10-transformed breadth and depth values were compared by one-way ANOVA with Sidak's multiple comparisons tests. The immuneACCESS repertoire file appears here via TCRdb, limited to in-frame rearrangements. These files lack a portion of the clones; in checked studies, under half of the deficit traces to unresolved V genes, and the cause of the others is not known. V, J and clone size are taken as reported in that table, and D and trimming were inferred from the DNA itself. The sample table shows about 130,000 clones, and less than 95% are seen once. The top ten constitute less than 9% of the sample.

Based on the germline V gene, the CDR1 and CDR2 sequences are SGHTA and FQGTGA. Germline trimming amounts to 6 bases on V and 4 bases on J, with 3 as the count of junction bases outside the gene matches. From the cysteine through the phenylalanine, the CDR3 covers 13 amino acids. The retained sequence is limited to the CDR3, 39 bases, with the frame set at the first base. The research as a whole found: Reportedly, close to half of the unique spike-specific TCRs recognized epitopes lying outside the regions that are mutated in the B.1.351 and B.1.1.7 variants. The 56-69-year group was small, and its depth increase did not reach significance, likely because of low power. CD4 TCRs associated with the vaccine covered the entire spike protein, and the dominant responses were in regions 160-218 and 743-854. Spike-specific TCR breadth and depth rose significantly after two AZD1222 doses compared with day 0 and with MenACWY recipients. No day 14 peak-response samples were available, so repertoires were characterized only after the peak T cell response. Conclusions about previously exposed vaccinees are limited, since just 5 or 6 AZD1222 recipients were seropositive for SARS-CoV-2 at baseline. Participants were mostly white British and included more females than males, and it was suggested by the authors that clonal diversity may have been underestimated.

The intended sense of this specimen's time point label: baseline before first vaccination. The vaccinee samples were drawn from two UK trials, COV001 and COV002, one of which was a single-blind randomized controlled phase 2/3 trial testing AZD1222 (ChAdOx1 nCoV-19) in healthy adults. For TCRbeta chain sequencing, PBMC samples from trial participants were taken at day 0 and at day 28 after the second dose. As to this clone: There is no known antigen for this receptor. No base quality information exists; no much larger clone differs at one position. This sample includes further DNA sequences coding for the same CDR3.

The sequence links TRBV7-3 to TRBJ1-1; TRBD1 fits 9 bases in the junction. Sequenced material: peripheral blood, taken on day 0 of AZD1222 vaccination. The clonotype originates from an adult in good health. CDR3 sequence: CASSSQGATEAFF. The DNA sequence is TGTGCCAGCAGTTCACAGGGGGCCACTGAAGCTTTCTTT.